A single sample gave rise to the 23 T cell receptor beta chains below, sequenced in a study of cytomegalovirus exposure and HLA in healthy donors. In the PCR, 60 Vbeta and 13 Jbeta primers were used. Sequenced by immunoSEQ multiplex PCR; TCRdb stores in-frame clones only, minus some. The table records around 150,000 clones, roughly three quarters of them present only once. The sequenced material came from PBMCs. These receptors were collected from a man aged 40-55 years in good health and CMV-seronegative.

This chain joins TRBV6-5 and TRBJ2-7; 9 bases map to TRBD1. Trimming removed 2 bases from V and 3 bases from J; junction bases left unmatched: 5. Per germline, CDR1 MNHEY and CDR2 SVGAGI. This CDR3 is 15 amino acids long. CDR3 sequence reads: CASSYRTGGFYEQYF. The CDR3 region has the DNA TGTGCCAGCAGTTACCGTACAGGGGGCTTCTACGAGCAGTACTTC.

The chain couples TRBV27 to TRBJ2-7; 10 nucleotides align to TRBD2. Germline assignment: CDR1 MNHEY and CDR2 SMNVEV (reference sequence). Trimming at V came to 11 bases and at J to 4 bases, leaving 11 bases not matched to a gene. This CDR3 is 14 amino acids long. CDR3 protein: CASPISGRRYEQYF. For the CDR3, the DNA is TGTGCCTCCCCGATTAGCGGGAGGCGATACGAGCAGTACTTC.

This clone was seen a handful of times. The rearrangement links TRBV4-3 to TRBJ2-4, with 8 nucleotides matching TRBD2. CDR1 and CDR2 (germline): LGHNA, YSLEER. The CDR3 contains 17 residues. The junction had 5 bases not matched to a gene; V was cut back by 1 base and J by 0 bases. CDR3 in DNA: TGCGCCAGCAGCCAAGCGGTCCGGGGGGGAGCCAAAAACATTCAGTACTTC. Translated, it gives CASSQAVRGGAKNIQYF.

The chain combines TRBV27 with TRBJ1-2; TRBD1 aligns across 7 bases. With 8 bases clipped from V and 6 bases from J, the junction kept 9 bases outside the gene matches. In germline, CDR1 is MNHEY, CDR2 SMNVEV (reference sequence). This CDR3 region has 13 residues. The CDR3 DNA sequence: TGTGCCAGCCGAGTCACTAGGGGGCATGGCTACACCTTC. Amino acids: CASRVTRGHGYTF.

The rearrangement links TRBV7-3 to TRBJ2-3; the match to TRBD1 covers 8 bases. V was pared by 3 bases and J by 3 bases, with 8 bases of the junction left unmatched. CDR3 size: 16 residues. From germline, CDR1 is SGHTA and CDR2 FQGTGA. CDR3 in amino acids: CASSLGPQGETDTQYF. The CDR3 coding sequence is TGTGCCAGCAGCTTGGGCCCACAGGGGGAAACAGATACGCAGTATTTT.

The table lists this clone with a count of one. The rearrangement uses TRBV7-6 and TRBJ2-5; the D gene is possibly TRBD1 (6 bases). Germline V gene lookup returns CDR1 SGHVS and CDR2 FNYEAQ. V dropped 2 bases and J dropped 2 bases, with 18 bases sitting between them. CDR3 length: 17 amino acids. CDR3 sequence: CASSLIAPPGQQETQYF. Written as DNA, the CDR3 is TGTGCCAGCAGCTTAATCGCCCCTCCGGGACAACAAGAGACCCAGTACTTC. Together with reference TRBV7-6 and TRBJ2-5, the CDR3 gives the full variable domain: GAGVSQSPRYKVTKRGQDVALRCDPISGHVSLYWYRQALGQGPEFLTYFNYEAQQDKSGLPNDRFSAERPEGSISTLTIQRTEQRDSAMYRCASSLIAPPGQQETQYFGPGTRLLVL.

The V and J genes are TRBV7-2 and TRBJ1-1; the D gene is possibly TRBD1 (5 bases). The germline V gene encodes CDR1 SGHTA and CDR2 FQGNSA. This CDR3 contains 13 residues. Trimming shortened V by 3 bases and J by 1 base, and 6 bases separated the two germline ends. DNA of the CDR3: TGTGCCAGCAGCTTGGACACGAACACTGAAGCTTTCTTT. Protein: CASSLDTNTEAFF.

This clone was counted only a few times. The chain couples TRBV19 to TRBJ1-5, with D perhaps TRBD1 (5 bases). The germline V and J ends were trimmed by 7 bases and 0 bases, with 10 bases remaining between them. Germline V gene sequence: CDR1 LNHDA, CDR2 SQIVND (reference sequence). This CDR3 has 14 amino acids. The CDR3 region has the DNA TGTGCCAGTAACTACGACAGTAGCAATCAGCCCCAGCATTTT. This codes for CASNYDSSNQPQHF.

The genes are TRBV5-1 and TRBJ1-3; 8 bases are shared with TRBD1. The CDR3 consists of 20 residues. The ends lost 3 bases at V and 0 bases at J; junction bases unmatched: 17. Germline values: CDR1 SGHRS, CDR2 YFSETQ. CDR3 loop: CASSSGTGWSPLLSGNTIYF. The CDR3 DNA sequence: TGCGCCAGCAGCTCCGGGACAGGTTGGTCCCCTTTGCTCTCTGGAAACACCATATATTTT.

This chain uses TRBV4-3 with TRBJ2-2, with no clear D. Germline CDR1 is LGHNA and CDR2 is YSLEER. The CDR3 extends over 15 amino acids. Trimming removed 0 bases from V and 6 bases from J, with 11 bases in between. CDR3 sequence reads: CASSQEGPLSGELFF. CDR3 DNA sequence: TGCGCCAGCAGCCAAGAGGGCCCTCTGTCCGGGGAGCTGTTTTTT.

The chain is built from TRBV9 and TRBJ2-2, with 7 bases identical to TRBD1. V dropped 3 bases and J dropped 1; count of bases not matched to a gene: 0. The CDR3 covers 14 residues. Germline V CDR1 and CDR2: SGDLS, YYNGEE. The CDR3 sequence is CASSGQGNTGELFF. The CDR3 DNA is TGTGCCAGCAGCGGACAGGGGAACACCGGGGAGCTGTTTTTT. Supplemented by reference TRBV9 and TRBJ2-2, the full variable domain reads DSGVTQTPKHLITATGQRVTLRCSPRSGDLSVYWYQQSLDQGLQFLIQYYNGEERAKGNILERFSAQQFPDLHSELNLSSLELGDSALYFCASSGQGNTGELFFGEGSRLTVL.

DNA for the CDR3: TGTGCCAGCAGTGCCTCAGTGGGGGGTTTGGTGGAGACCCAGTACTTC. Protein sequence: CASSASVGGLVETQYF. The gene calls are TRBV2 and TRBJ2-5, with D possibly being TRBD2 (6 bases). Germline V CDR1 and CDR2: SNHLY, FYNNEI. The CDR3 sequence is 16 residues long. The V end lost 4 bases, the J end lost 5 bases, and 20 bases lay between the germline ends.

The gene calls are TRBV9 and TRBJ2-7; 11 bases match TRBD2. The CDR3 is made up of 15 amino acids. J lost 2 bases, V lost 4 bases, and 5 bases had no gene match. The germline CDR1 and CDR2 sequences are SGDLS and YYNGEE. CDR3 region: CASSLGTSGTYEQYF. Written as DNA, the CDR3 is TGTGCCAGCAGCCTTGGGACTAGCGGTACCTACGAGCAGTACTTC.

V and J are TRBV7-9 and TRBJ2-1; 7 bases match TRBD2. The CDR3 is made up of 15 amino acids. The V gene's germline CDR1 is SEHNR and CDR2 FQNEAQ (reference sequence). V shed 5 bases, J shed 0 bases, and the junction held 4 bases outside the gene matches. CDR3 DNA: TGTGCCAGCAGCCCGCCGGGAGGCTCCTACAATGAGCAGTTCTTC. This sequence encodes CASSPPGGSYNEQFF.

The CDR3 sequence is CAWGRVPYEQYF. The CDR3 nucleotides are TGTGCCTGGGGCAGGGTGCCCTACGAGCAGTACTTC. V gene TRBV30 combines with J gene TRBJ2-7; maybe TRBD1 (5 bases). This CDR3 has 12 residues. With 5 bases removed from V and 2 bases from J, the gap between germline ends came to 10 bases. Germline CDR1 GTSNPN, CDR2 SVGIG (reference sequence). Variable domain in full (rest from reference TRBV30 and TRBJ2-7): SQTIHQWPATLVQPVGSPLSLECTVEGTSNPNLYWYRQAAGRGLQLLFYSVGIGQISSEVPQNLSASRPQDRQFILSSKKLLLSDSGFYLCAWGRVPYEQYFGPGTRLTVT.

This sequence joins TRBV4-3 and TRBJ1-1; 7 nucleotides line up with TRBD1. Germline V gives CDR1 LGHNA, CDR2 YSLEER. This CDR3 is 15 amino acids long. The junction had 4 bases not matched to a gene; V was cut back by 0 bases and J by 3 bases. CDR3 DNA: TGCGCCAGCAGCCAAGACGGAGGGGGCTACACTGAAGCTTTCTTT. As protein: CASSQDGGGYTEAFF.

In its sample, this clone was seen a few times. The chain has TRBV5-8 and TRBJ1-1; D unresolved. V lost 0 bases and J 2 bases, leaving 14 bases between the germline ends. CDR1 SGHTS and CDR2 YDEGEE come from the germline V gene. The CDR3 loop spans 16 amino acids. DNA for the CDR3: TGTGCCAGCAGCTTGGGGCGGATCCTCATAAACACTGAAGCTTTCTTT. Protein: CASSLGRILINTEAFF.

V is TRBV5-4 and J is TRBJ2-3; D is possibly TRBD2 (6 bases). This CDR3 region has 15 residues. The V and J ends lost 4 bases and 4 bases respectively, with 16 bases between them. Germline V gene lookup returns CDR1 SGHNT and CDR2 YYREEE (reference sequence). The CDR3 sequence: CASSNLGGEADTQYF. CDR3 DNA sequence: TGTGCCAGCAGCAACCTCGGTGGGGAGGCAGATACGCAGTATTTT.

V is TRBV7-3 and J is TRBJ1-6; D might be TRBD1 (5 bases). Trimming cost V 1 base and J 6 bases, with 7 bases left between them. CDR1 is SGHTA and CDR2 is FQGTGA in the germline V gene. The CDR3 sequence is 14 residues long. The DNA for the CDR3 is TGTGCCAGCAGCTTAATGGGGGGTAATTCACCCCTCCACTTT. Translation gives CASSLMGGNSPLHF.

V and J are TRBV28 and TRBJ2-7; D remains unclear. Deletions cut 4 bases from V and 3 bases from J, with 10 bases between. The CDR3 has 13 amino acids. The germline V gene has CDR1 MDHEN and CDR2 SYDVKM. Here the CDR3 DNA reads TGTGCCAGCAGTTCGGCACAGAACTACGAGCAGTACTTC. This sequence encodes CASSSAQNYEQYF.

This clone is a singleton in its sample. The chain recombines TRBV5-4 with TRBJ2-3; D ambiguous. Germline CDR1 is SGHNT and CDR2 is YYREEE (reference sequence). Trimming removed 4 bases from V and 0 bases from J, with 12 bases in between. This CDR3 spans 15 amino acids. Here the CDR3 reads CASSPSATSTDTQYF. The CDR3 DNA sequence: TGTGCCAGCAGCCCGTCTGCGACTAGCACAGATACGCAGTATTTT.

J is TRBJ1-6 and V is TRBV5-1, with D uncertain. The CDR3 loop spans 15 amino acids. Germline CDR1 and CDR2: SGHRS and YFSETQ. V lost 0 bases and J lost 9, with 13 bases in between. The CDR3 region is CASSLEAGVVSPLHF. CDR3 nucleotide sequence: TGCGCCAGCAGCTTGGAGGCAGGTGTCGTTTCACCCCTCCACTTT.

The V call is TRBV7-2, the J call TRBJ1-2; TRBD1 is a possible D gene (6 bases). Trimming removed 5 bases from V and 4 bases from J, with 11 bases in between. In germline, CDR1 is SGHTA, CDR2 FQGNSA. This CDR3 is 13 amino acids long. CDR3 sequence: CASSAPDSYGYTF. CDR3 sequence (DNA): TGTGCCAGCAGCGCGCCGGACAGCTATGGCTACACCTTC.